Below, one T cell receptor beta chain is given with its context. What it binds is unknown. The V gene lost 1 base and the J gene lost 5 bases, with 20 bases spanning the gap. The CDR3 loop spans 17 amino acids. This record belongs to a study of CD8+CD57+ T cells in acquired aplastic anemia. On the study more broadly: Around 3.5 ug was the average amount of DNA from sorted CD4+ and CD8+ cells.

Template material for TCR beta VDJ and CDR3 profiling consisted of genomic DNA. MiXCR, applied by TCRdb to the reads, yields one record per CDR3 protein. The profile shows under 250,000 distinct CDR3 sequences, 40% to 50% of them singletons. Patients chosen for sequencing had CD8+CD57+ cells that had expanded, as shown by flow cytometry. Severe acquired aplastic anemia affected all patients. Study conclusions and caveats: Almost 30 CD8+ CDR3 sequences occurred in both the patients and the controls.

The chain combines TRBV12-3 or TRBV12-4 with TRBJ1-1; a possible D gene is TRBD1 (5 bases). This TCR came from a human donor with aplastic anemia. The sequenced sample was sorted CD4+, CD8+, or CD8+CD57+ T cells (not recorded which) from PBMCs. In DNA, the CDR3 is TGTGCCAGCAGTTTAGGCCCACTTGCGGGGGGTGGGACTGAAGCTTTCTTT. Amino acids: CASSLGPLAGGGTEAFF.